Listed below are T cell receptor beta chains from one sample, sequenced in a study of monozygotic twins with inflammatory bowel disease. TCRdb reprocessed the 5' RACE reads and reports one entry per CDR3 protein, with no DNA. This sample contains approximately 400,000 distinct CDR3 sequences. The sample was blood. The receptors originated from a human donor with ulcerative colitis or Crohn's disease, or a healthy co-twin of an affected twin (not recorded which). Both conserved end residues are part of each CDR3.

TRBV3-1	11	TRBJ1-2	CASGQGHGYTF
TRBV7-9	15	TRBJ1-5	CASSSLKDGNQPQHF
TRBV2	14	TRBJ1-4	CASSTGQGREKLFF
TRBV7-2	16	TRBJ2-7	CASSSRTGVPSYEQYF
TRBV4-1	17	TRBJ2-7	CASSHEPPGPLTYEQYF
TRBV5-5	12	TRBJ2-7	CASSSGQYEQYF
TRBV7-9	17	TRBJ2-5	CASSLSTPGTGEATQYF
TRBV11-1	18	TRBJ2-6	CASSFVPGLSSGANVLTF
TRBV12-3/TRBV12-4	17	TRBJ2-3	CASSLEAGGFSTDTQYF
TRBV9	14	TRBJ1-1	CASSVGGSHTEAFF
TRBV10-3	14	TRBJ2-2	CATREPPNTGELFF
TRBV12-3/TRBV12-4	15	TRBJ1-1	CASSPAGRVNTEAFF
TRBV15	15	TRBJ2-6	CATSSDTSGANVLTF
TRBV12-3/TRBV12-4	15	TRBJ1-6	CASSALGQGKSPLHF
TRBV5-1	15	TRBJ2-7	CASSFAPRQGNEQYF
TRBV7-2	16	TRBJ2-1	CASSLEGQGNYNEQFF
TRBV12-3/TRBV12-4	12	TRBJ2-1	CASRPSSGEQFF
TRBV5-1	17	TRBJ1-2	CASSRGTGDQEGVGYTF
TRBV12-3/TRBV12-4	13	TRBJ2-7	CASSSSAVYEQYF
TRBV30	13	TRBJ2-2	CAWSVTGTGELFF
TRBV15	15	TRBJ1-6	CATSRGQTYNSPLHF
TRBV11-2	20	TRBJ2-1	CASSSRRLSAAGPGGNEQFF
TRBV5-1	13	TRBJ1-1	CASSPGTPQEAFF
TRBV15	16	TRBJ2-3	CATSRDWASGGDTQYF
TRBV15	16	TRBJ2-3	CATSRDIGTGEDTQYF
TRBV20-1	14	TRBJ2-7	CSAMGSGSPYEQYF
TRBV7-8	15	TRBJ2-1	CASSVTGTGLNEQFF
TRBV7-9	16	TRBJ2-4	CASSFWQGRRENIQYF
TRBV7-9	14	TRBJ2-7	CASSSWGGDAEQYF
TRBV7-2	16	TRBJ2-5	CASSLIRGHKQETQYF
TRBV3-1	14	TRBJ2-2	CASSRQANTGELFF
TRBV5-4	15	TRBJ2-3	CATETGTSGGGTQYF